This TCR beta chain was sequenced in a study of T-cell reconstitution after alpha-beta-depleted transplantation in children. The V and J ends lost 2 bases and 5 bases respectively, with 13 bases between them. Germline V gives CDR1 SGHVS, CDR2 FQNEAQ. The CDR3 extends over 15 amino acids. This clonotype was detected a few times. For TCRbeta, the library was prepared with unique molecular identifiers. TCRdb fed the PCR reads into MiXCR, producing one record per CDR3 protein. This sample has some 200,000 distinct CDR3 sequences, with approximately 10% found just once. The chain recombines TRBV7-8 with TRBJ1-5; D might be TRBD1 (6 bases). The sequenced sample was PBMCs from the stem cell graft donor, obtained from the stem cell graft. The sequence derives from a human donor who donated a stem cell graft to a child with acute lymphoblastic leukemia. CDR3 sequence (DNA): TGTGCCAGCAGCTTATCCCGCGCAGGGGATCAGCCCCAGCATTTT. It encodes CASSLSRAGDQPQHF. Full variable domain (rest looked up from reference TRBV7-8 and TRBJ1-5): GAGVSQSPRYKVAKRGQDVALRCDPISGHVSLFWYQQALGQGPEFLTYFQNEAQLDKSGLPSDRFFAERPEGSVSTLKIQRTQQEDSAVYLCASSLSRAGDQPQHFGDGTRLSIL.